The clone carrying this T cell receptor (beta chain) was counted only a few times. This record belongs to a study of blood T cell repertoires in COVID-19. This CDR3 spans 15 amino acids. V was shortened by 4 bases and J by 3 bases, with 17 bases between the two germline ends. Germline-derived CDR1 and CDR2 are SGHRS and YFSETQ. The method was immunoSEQ multiplex PCR; TCRdb's version includes in-frame clones alone and lacks a portion of them. Of some 150,000 clones listed, 75% to 85% are singletons. The sample comprised peripheral blood. V and J are TRBV5-1 and TRBJ2-7; tentatively, D is TRBD2 (5 bases). This clonotype was obtained from a woman aged 80 or over with active or convalescent COVID-19. In nucleotides, the CDR3 is TGCGCCAGCAGCCCCGGACTGCAAACCTACTACGAGCAGTACTTC. Protein: CASSPGLQTYYEQYF.